The T cell receptor (beta chain) under discussion was sequenced for a study of blood T cell repertoires in COVID-19 (dated by TCRdb to 2019 to 2021). The study in broad terms: Samples covering the acute and convalescent phases of COVID-19 were provided by collaborators in the United States, Italy and Spain. The prospective study material was composed of cDNA or gDNA derived from T cells, B-cell-depleted T cells, or PBMCs. The dataset comprised deeply sampled blood TCRbeta repertoires from subjects exposed to, actively infected with, or recovered from COVID-19. The repertoires were released in a freely available public database meant as a resource for research on the immune response to SARS-CoV-2. The samples were drawn from the first 160 participants of the ongoing ImmuneRACE study and from over 950 subjects provided by 6 global collaborators. The sample metadata nearly always contained a de-identified subject ID, COVID-19 status, age in years and sex. Where available, HLA class I and class II types were taken from metadata supplied by the sample provider and were not determined by assay-based typing. Study-wide conclusions, independent of this receptor: How much clinical and demographic metadata was included differed by source and by participant, and the metadata was provided uncurated.

Concerning this clone itself: It lacks a known antigen. The sample holds no much larger clone one base away, and base qualities are not on file.

Based on the germline V gene (reference sequence), the CDR1 and CDR2 sequences are LNHDA and SQIVND. Unmatched junction bases come to 8, with V trimmed by 0 bases and J by 6 bases. The CDR3, from cysteine to phenylalanine, totals 17 residues. Only the CDR3 DNA stays, 51 bases, in frame from base 1. TCRbeta CDR3 regions were amplified from genomic DNA by means of the immunoSEQ Assay, a bias-controlled multiplex PCR. The published analysis was carried out like this. The number of nucleated cells in each sample was estimated by amplification of reference gene primers within the assay. To quantify the absolute abundance of each unique TCRbeta CDR3 rearrangement, sequence reads were collapsed and filtered. Productive Simpson clonality was computed per sample as the square root of Simpson's diversity index over productive rearrangements. Not all clones reach the TCRdb copy of this immuneACCESS table, which keeps in-frame sequences only. Checked studies attribute under half of the gap to unresolved V genes and leave the rest unexplained. Clone size and V and J calls were adopted from that table, with D and trimming inferred from the DNA. In this sample the table shows about 160,000 clones, 80% to 90% of which occur a single time. Of the sample, around 9.9% falls within the top ten clones.

The collaborating institutions used their own protocols to collect whole blood in K2EDTA tubes. For TCRbeta analysis, collaborators shipped samples in one of three forms: frozen whole blood, isolated PBMCs, or DNA extracted from either of those sample types. The chain links TRBV19 with TRBJ2-1; TRBD2 matches 10 bases in the middle. This receptor was identified in a human donor in a cohort sampled during active COVID-19. Material for sequencing was peripheral blood. This receptor carries the CDR3 CASSIEHRGLAANEQFF. The bases read TGTGCCAGTAGTATAGAACATCGAGGACTAGCGGCCAATGAGCAGTTCTTC.